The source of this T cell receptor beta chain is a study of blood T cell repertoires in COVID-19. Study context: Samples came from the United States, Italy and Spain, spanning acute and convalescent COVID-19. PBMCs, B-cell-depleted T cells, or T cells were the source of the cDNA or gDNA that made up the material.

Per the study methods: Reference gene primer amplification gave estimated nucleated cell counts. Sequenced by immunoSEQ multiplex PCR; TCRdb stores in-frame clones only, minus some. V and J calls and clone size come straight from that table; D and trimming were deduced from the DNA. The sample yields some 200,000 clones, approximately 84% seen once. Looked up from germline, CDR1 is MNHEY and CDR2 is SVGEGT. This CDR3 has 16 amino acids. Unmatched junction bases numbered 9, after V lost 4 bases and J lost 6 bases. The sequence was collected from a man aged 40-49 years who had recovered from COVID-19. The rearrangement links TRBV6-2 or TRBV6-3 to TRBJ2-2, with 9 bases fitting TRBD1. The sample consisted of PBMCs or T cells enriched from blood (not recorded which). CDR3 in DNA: TGTGCCAGCAGTTTACCCGGGGACAGGGTTGCCGGGGAGCTGTTTTTT. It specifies CASSLPGDRVAGELFF.